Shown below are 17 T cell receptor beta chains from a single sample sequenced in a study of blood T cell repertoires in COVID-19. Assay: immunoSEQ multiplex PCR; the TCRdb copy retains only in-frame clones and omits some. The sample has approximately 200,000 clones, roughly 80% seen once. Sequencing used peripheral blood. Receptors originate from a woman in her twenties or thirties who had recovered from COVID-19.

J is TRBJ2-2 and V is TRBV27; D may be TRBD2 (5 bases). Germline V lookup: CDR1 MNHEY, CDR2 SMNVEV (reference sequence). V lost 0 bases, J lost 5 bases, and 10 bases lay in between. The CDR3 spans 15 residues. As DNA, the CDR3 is TGTGCCAGCAGTTTATCAGGGAGAGAAACCGGGGAGCTGTTTTTT. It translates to CASSLSGRETGELFF.

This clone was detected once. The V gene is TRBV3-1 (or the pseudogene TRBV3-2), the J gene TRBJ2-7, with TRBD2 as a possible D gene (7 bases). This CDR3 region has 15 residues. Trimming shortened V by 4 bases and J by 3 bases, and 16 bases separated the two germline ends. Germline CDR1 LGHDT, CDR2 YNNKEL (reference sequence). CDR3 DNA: TGTGCCAGCAGCCCTTACAGGGAGGGTATCTACGAGCAGTACTTC. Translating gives CASSPYREGIYEQYF.

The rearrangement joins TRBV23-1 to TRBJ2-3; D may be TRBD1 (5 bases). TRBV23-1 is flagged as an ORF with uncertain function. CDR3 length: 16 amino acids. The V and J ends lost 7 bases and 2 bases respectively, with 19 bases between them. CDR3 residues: CASIRGPLGPTDTQYF. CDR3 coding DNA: TGCGCCAGCATCCGAGGCCCTTTGGGGCCCACAGATACGCAGTATTTT.

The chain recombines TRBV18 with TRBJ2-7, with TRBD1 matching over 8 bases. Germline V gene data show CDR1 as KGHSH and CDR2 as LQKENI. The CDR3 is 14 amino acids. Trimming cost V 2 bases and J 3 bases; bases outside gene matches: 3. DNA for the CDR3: TGTGCCAGCTCACCAGGAGGACAGGGCTACGAGCAGTACTTC. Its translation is CASSPGGQGYEQYF.

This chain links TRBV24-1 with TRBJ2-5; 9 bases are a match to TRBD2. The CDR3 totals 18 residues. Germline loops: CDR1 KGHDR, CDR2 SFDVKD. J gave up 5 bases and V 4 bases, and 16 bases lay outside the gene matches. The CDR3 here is CATSDPGGLAQGGETQYF. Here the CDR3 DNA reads TGTGCCACCAGTGACCCGGGCGGACTAGCGCAAGGGGGGGAGACCCAGTACTTC.

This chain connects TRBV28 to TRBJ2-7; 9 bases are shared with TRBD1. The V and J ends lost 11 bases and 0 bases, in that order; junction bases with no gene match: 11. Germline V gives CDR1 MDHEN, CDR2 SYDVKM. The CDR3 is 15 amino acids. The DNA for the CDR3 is TGTGCCTCCGCCGGGACAGGGCGAAGCTCCTACGAGCAGTACTTC. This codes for CASAGTGRSSYEQYF.

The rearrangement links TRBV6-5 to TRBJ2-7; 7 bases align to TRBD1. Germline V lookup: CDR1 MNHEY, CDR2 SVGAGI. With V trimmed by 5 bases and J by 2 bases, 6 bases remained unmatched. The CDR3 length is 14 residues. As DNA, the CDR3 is TGTGCCAGCAGTCGGACAGGACCTCCCTACGAGCAGTACTTC. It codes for CASSRTGPPYEQYF.

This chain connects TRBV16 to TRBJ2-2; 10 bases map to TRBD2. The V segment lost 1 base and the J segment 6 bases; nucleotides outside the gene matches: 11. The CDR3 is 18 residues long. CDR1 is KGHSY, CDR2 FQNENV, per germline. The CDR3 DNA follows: TGTGCCAGCAGCCAATTAGTGTCTAGCGGGAGTCCGGCCGGGGAGCTGTTTTTT. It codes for CASSQLVSSGSPAGELFF. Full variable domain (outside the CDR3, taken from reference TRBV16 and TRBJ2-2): GEEVAQTPKHLVRGEGQKAKLYCAPIKGHSYVFWYQQVLKNEFKFLISFQNENVFDETGMPKERFSAKCLPNSPCSLEIQATKLEDSAVYFCASSQLVSSGSPAGELFFGEGSRLTVL.

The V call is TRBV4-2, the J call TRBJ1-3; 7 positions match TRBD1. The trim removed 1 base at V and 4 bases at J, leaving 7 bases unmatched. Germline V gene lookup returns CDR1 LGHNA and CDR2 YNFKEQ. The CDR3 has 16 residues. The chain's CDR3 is CASSQGKDRAGNTIYF. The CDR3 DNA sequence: TGTGCCAGCAGCCAAGGAAAAGACAGGGCCGGAAACACCATATATTTT.

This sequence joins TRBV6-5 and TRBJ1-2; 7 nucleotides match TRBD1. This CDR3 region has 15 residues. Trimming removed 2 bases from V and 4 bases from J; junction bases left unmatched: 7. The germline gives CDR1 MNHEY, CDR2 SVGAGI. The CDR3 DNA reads TGTGCCAGCAGTTACCGACAACGGGACAGCTATGGCTACACCTTC. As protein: CASSYRQRDSYGYTF.

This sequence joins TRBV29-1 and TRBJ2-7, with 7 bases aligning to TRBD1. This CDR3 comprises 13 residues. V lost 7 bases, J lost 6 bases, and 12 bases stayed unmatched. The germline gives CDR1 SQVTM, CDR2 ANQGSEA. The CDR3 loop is CSALTGRVGEQYF. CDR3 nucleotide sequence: TGCAGCGCCTTGACAGGGAGAGTCGGCGAGCAGTACTTC.

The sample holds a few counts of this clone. The CDR3 coding sequence is TGTGCCAGCACTACTGGACAGGGAAGGGTAAATGAGCAGTTCTTC. Residues: CASTTGQGRVNEQFF. V is TRBV6-5 and J is TRBJ2-1; 8 bases map to TRBD1. The CDR3 runs 15 residues. CDR1 MNHEY and CDR2 SVGAGI come from the germline V gene. V shed 7 bases, J shed 7 bases, and the junction held 12 bases outside the gene matches.

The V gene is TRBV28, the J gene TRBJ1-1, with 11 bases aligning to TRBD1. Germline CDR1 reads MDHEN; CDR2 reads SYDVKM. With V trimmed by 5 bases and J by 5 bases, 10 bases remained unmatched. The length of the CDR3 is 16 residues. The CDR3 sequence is CASSAQRGTGGTEAFF. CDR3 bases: TGTGCCAGCAGTGCCCAACGGGGGACAGGGGGTACTGAAGCTTTCTTT.

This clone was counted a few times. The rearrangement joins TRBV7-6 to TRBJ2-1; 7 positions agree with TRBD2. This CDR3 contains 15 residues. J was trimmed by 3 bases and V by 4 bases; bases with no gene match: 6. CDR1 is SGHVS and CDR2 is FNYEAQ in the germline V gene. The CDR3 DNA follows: TGTGCCAGCAGCTCCCCCGGGACTATCTACAATGAGCAGTTCTTC. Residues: CASSSPGTIYNEQFF.

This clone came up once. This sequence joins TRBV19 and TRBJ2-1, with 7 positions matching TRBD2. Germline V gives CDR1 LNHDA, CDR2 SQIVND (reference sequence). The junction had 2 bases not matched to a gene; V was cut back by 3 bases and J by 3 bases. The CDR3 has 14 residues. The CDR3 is CASSIGGGYNEQFF. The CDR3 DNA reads TGTGCCAGTAGTATTGGCGGGGGCTACAATGAGCAGTTCTTC.

DNA of the CDR3: TGTGCCAGCAGCGGGACTACAGCCTACAATGAGCAGTTCTTC. Protein product: CASSGTTAYNEQFF. The chain couples TRBV6-5 to TRBJ2-1; 7 positions match TRBD2. J gave up 2 bases and V 6 bases, and 4 bases lay outside the gene matches. The CDR3 spans 14 residues. Germline V gives CDR1 MNHEY, CDR2 SVGAGI.

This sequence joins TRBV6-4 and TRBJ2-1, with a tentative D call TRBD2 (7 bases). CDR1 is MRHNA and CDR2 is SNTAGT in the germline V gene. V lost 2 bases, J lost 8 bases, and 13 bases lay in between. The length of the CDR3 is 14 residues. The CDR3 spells CASSDRGGEDEQFF. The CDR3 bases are TGTGCCAGCAGTGACAGGGGGGGGGAGGATGAGCAGTTCTTC.